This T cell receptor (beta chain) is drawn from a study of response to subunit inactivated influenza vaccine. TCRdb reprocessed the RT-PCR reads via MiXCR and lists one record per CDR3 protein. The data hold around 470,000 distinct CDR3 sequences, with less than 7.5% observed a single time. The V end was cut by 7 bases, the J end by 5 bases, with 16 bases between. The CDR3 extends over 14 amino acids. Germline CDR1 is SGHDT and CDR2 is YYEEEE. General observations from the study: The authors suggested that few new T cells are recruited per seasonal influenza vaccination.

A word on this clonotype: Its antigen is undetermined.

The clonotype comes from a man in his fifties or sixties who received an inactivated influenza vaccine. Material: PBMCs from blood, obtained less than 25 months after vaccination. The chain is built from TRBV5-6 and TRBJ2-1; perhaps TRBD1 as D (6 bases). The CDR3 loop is CASGLRGSNNEQFF. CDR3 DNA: TGTGCCAGCGGCCTCAGGGGTTCGAACAATGAGCAGTTCTTC.